A single sample gave rise to the 8 T cell receptor beta chains below, sequenced in a study of blood T cell repertoires in COVID-19. Some clones are missing from TCRdb's copy, which holds only in-frame ones; the method was immunoSEQ multiplex PCR. The data contain approximately 200,000 clones, around 88% of them singletons. The sequencing input was peripheral blood. The source is a man younger than 35 with active or convalescent COVID-19.

This chain uses TRBV2 with TRBJ2-2; 15 nucleotides agree with TRBD2. The CDR3 is made up of 18 amino acids. Germline V gene data show CDR1 as SNHLY and CDR2 as FYNNEI. Trimming took 11 bases from V and 1 from J; bases not matched to a gene: 11. The CDR3 is CAGQYGLAGGRNTGELFF. In nucleotides, the CDR3 is TGTGCCGGACAGTACGGACTAGCGGGAGGGCGGAACACCGGGGAGCTGTTTTTT.

V usage is TRBV6-5 and J usage is TRBJ1-1; 9 bases line up with TRBD1. Trimming took 6 bases from V and 6 from J; bases not matched to a gene: 8. This CDR3 comprises 14 residues. In germline, CDR1 is MNHEY, CDR2 SVGAGI. The CDR3 DNA is TGTGCCAGCAGAAAACAGGGGGCGGTGGCTGAAGCTTTCTTT. Translating it yields CASRKQGAVAEAFF.

The chain is built from TRBV30 and TRBJ2-2; a possible D gene is TRBD2 (5 bases). In germline, CDR1 is GTSNPN, CDR2 SVGIG (reference sequence). The V gene lost 2 bases and the J gene lost 6 bases, with 10 bases spanning the gap. The CDR3 consists of 13 residues. The CDR3 loop is CAWSYQEAGELFF. The DNA for the CDR3 is TGTGCCTGGAGTTATCAGGAGGCCGGGGAGCTGTTTTTT.

The chain couples TRBV5-4 to TRBJ2-7; 8 positions match TRBD1. CDR1 and CDR2 (germline): SGHNT, YYREEE (reference sequence). The trim removed 0 bases at V and 2 bases at J, leaving 7 bases unmatched. The CDR3 totals 16 residues. CDR3 sequence reads: CASSLGGQGLTYEQYF. CDR3 sequence (DNA): TGTGCCAGCAGCTTGGGTGGACAGGGCCTAACCTACGAGCAGTACTTC.

The rearrangement joins TRBV23-1 to TRBJ1-5; tentatively, D is TRBD1 (6 bases). TRBV23-1 is classed as an ORF, of uncertain function. V was clipped by 7 bases and J by 4 bases, with 20 bases between them. The CDR3 length is 16 residues. As DNA, the CDR3 is TGCGCCAGCACTCCTCCCAGGGGAAAGGGGAATCAGCCCCAGCATTTT. This codes for CASTPPRGKGNQPQHF.

V is TRBV5-4 and J is TRBJ2-1; D uncertain. Germline CDR1 SGHNT, CDR2 YYREEE (reference sequence). CDR3 size: 16 residues. V dropped 0 bases and J dropped 0 bases, with 10 bases sitting between them. The CDR3 loop is CASSLEADSSYNEQFF. CDR3 sequence (DNA): TGTGCCAGCAGCTTGGAGGCGGATAGCTCCTACAATGAGCAGTTCTTC.

This clone showed up just a few times. The chain employs TRBV6-5 and TRBJ2-1; 8 positions match TRBD2. V lost 2 bases, J lost 8 bases, and 8 bases stayed unmatched. Germline V gene lookup returns CDR1 MNHEY and CDR2 SVGAGI. The CDR3 has 15 amino acids. CDR3 DNA sequence: TGTGCCAGCAGTTACGAAGCGGGAGTTATTCATGAGCAGTTCTTC. It is translated as CASSYEAGVIHEQFF.

This clone was detected a few times. At the DNA level, this CDR3 is encoded by other sequences in the same sample as well. The genes are TRBV5-1 and TRBJ1-1; no clear D gene. The CDR3 spans 14 residues. CDR1 is SGHRS, CDR2 YFSETQ, per germline. Trimming removed 4 bases from V and 1 base from J, with 11 bases in between. CDR3 bases: TGCGCCAGCAGCCTGGGCCCGGGGAACACTGAAGCTTTCTTT. This encodes CASSLGPGNTEAFF.